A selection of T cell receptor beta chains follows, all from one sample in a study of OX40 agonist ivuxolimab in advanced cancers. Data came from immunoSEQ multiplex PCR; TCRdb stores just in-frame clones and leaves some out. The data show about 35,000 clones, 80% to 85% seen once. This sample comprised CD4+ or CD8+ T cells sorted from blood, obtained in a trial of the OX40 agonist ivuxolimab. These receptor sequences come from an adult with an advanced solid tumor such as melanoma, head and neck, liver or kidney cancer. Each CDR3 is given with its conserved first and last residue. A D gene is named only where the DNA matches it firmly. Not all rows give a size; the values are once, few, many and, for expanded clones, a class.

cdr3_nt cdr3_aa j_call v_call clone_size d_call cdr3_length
TGCGCCAGCAGTCACGGACAGGGGGCTCAGCAGCCCCAGCATTTT CASSHGQGAQQPQHF TRBJ1-5 TRBV23-1 . TRBD1 15
TGCGCCAGCAGCTTGGAAACCCCGGGCACTGAAGCTTTCTTT CASSLETPGTEAFF TRBJ1-1 TRBV5-1 . . 14
TGTGCTAGCAGCGTCAAGGTGAACACTGAAGCTTTCTTT CASSVKVNTEAFF TRBJ1-1 TRBV7-7 . . 13
TGTGCCAGCAGCACACGGGGGGCGGGCTACAATGAGCAGTTCTTC CASSTRGAGYNEQFF TRBJ2-1 TRBV9 . . 15
TGTGCCAGCAGTGAACATTTGGCGCTTGCCGGGACCCAGTACTTC CASSEHLALAGTQYF TRBJ2-5 TRBV6-1 . . 15
TGTGCCTGGACCAATCATCAGGGGGGACTCGGAAACACCATATATTTT CAWTNHQGGLGNTIYF TRBJ1-3 TRBV30 . TRBD1 16
TGTGCCAGCCATTCGTTTACAGATACGCAGTATTTT CASHSFTDTQYF TRBJ2-3 TRBV25-1 . . 12
TGTGCCAGCAGCTTGGCAGTGAACACTGAAGCTTTCTTT CASSLAVNTEAFF TRBJ1-1 TRBV5-4 few . 13
TGTGCCAGCAGTGAAATGGGACAGGTCGGAGAGACCCAGTACTTC CASSEMGQVGETQYF TRBJ2-5 TRBV2 . TRBD1 15
TGTGCCATCAGTGAGTCGACTAGCGAGGCGCAGTATTTT CAISESTSEAQYF TRBJ2-3 TRBV10-3 . TRBD2 13
TGTGCCAGTAGTATCCTGGGGGAGGGCACTGAAGCTTTCTTT CASSILGEGTEAFF TRBJ1-1 TRBV19 . . 14
TGTGCCAGTAGTATCCCCGGACAGGCACGGGAGCCCCAGCATTTT CASSIPGQAREPQHF TRBJ1-5 TRBV19 . TRBD1 15
TGTGCCAGCAGCGACAGGGACTGGGAGACCCAGTACTTC CASSDRDWETQYF TRBJ2-5 TRBV9 . . 13
TGTGCCAGCAGTTACGAGATAGGGAACACTGAAGCTTTCTTT CASSYEIGNTEAFF TRBJ1-1 TRBV6-5 . . 14
TGTGCCAGTAGGCATGACAGTTCCTACAATGAGCAGTTCTTC CASRHDSSYNEQFF TRBJ2-1 TRBV19 . . 14
TGTGCCAGCAGTTACAGGGAGGGCACAGATACGCAGTATTTT CASSYREGTDTQYF TRBJ2-3 TRBV6-5 once . 14
TGTGCCAGCAGCTTAGTTCGGACCGATGAGCAGTTCTTC CASSLVRTDEQFF TRBJ2-1 TRBV11-3 . . 13
TGTGCCAGTAGTATCACTGGGACAGGGCGAAATCAGCCCCAGCATTTT CASSITGTGRNQPQHF TRBJ1-5 TRBV19 . TRBD1 16
TGCGCCAGCAGCACCACAGGGGACGGCTATGGCTACACCTTC CASSTTGDGYGYTF TRBJ1-2 TRBV5-1 . TRBD1 14
TGTGCCAGCAGTCTAGCGGGGGGCCTTAGTGATACGCAGTATTTT CASSLAGGLSDTQYF TRBJ2-3 TRBV9 . TRBD2 15
TGTGCCAGCAGTTTGCATGGCTACACCTTC CASSLHGYTF TRBJ1-2 TRBV28 few . 10
TGTGCCAGCACCCCTGGTGGGGGCTATGGCTACACCTTC CASTPGGGYGYTF TRBJ1-2 TRBV6-6 . . 13
TGTGCCTGGAGGGGGCTGGGGAACACCGGGGAGCTGTTTTTT CAWRGLGNTGELFF TRBJ2-2 TRBV30 . . 14
TGTGCCAGCAGCCTAACTTTGGGGACTAGCGGGAAGGTAGATACGCAGTATTTT CASSLTLGTSGKVDTQYF TRBJ2-3 TRBV4-2 . TRBD2 18
TGTGCCAGCAGCCAAGTGGGTATTAATTCACCCCTCCACTTT CASSQVGINSPLHF TRBJ1-6 TRBV5-5 once . 14
TGTGCCAGCAGCGGGCTGGGTATGTGGGATGAAAAACTGTTTTTT CASSGLGMWDEKLFF TRBJ1-4 TRBV28 . . 15
TGTGCCAGCAGTGAGGGTCTTAACACCGGGGAGCTGTTTTTT CASSEGLNTGELFF TRBJ2-2 TRBV6-1 once . 14
TGTGCCAGCAGTGAATTTAGAGCAGGTAATGAGCAGTTCTTC CASSEFRAGNEQFF TRBJ2-1 TRBV25-1 . . 14
TGTGCCAGCAGGATCAGTAGCAATCAGCCCCAGCATTTT CASRISSNQPQHF TRBJ1-5 TRBV6-1 . . 13
TGTGCCAGCAGTGACTCAAGTTCCTACGAGCAGTACTTC CASSDSSSYEQYF TRBJ2-7 TRBV6-1 once . 13
TGTGCCAGCAGCTTAGGCGTAAGCACAGATACGCAGTATTTT CASSLGVSTDTQYF TRBJ2-3 TRBV7-6 . . 14
TGTGCCAGCAGCGTAGCTCGAAGTGGAGATACGCAGTATTTT CASSVARSGDTQYF TRBJ2-3 TRBV9 . . 14
TGTGCCAGCAGCCCCAGCTCCGACAGGACGCCCCAGCATTTT CASSPSSDRTPQHF TRBJ1-5 TRBV9 . . 14
TGTGCCAGCAGTCTCTATACCGGGACTAGGTTATACGAGCAGTACTTC CASSLYTGTRLYEQYF TRBJ2-7 TRBV28 . TRBD2 16
TGCGCCAGCAGCCGAGGGGCGGGGAACACAGATACGCAGTATTTT CASSRGAGNTDTQYF TRBJ2-3 TRBV5-1 . . 15
TGTGCCAGCAGTGAAGACAGGGCTGGGGCCAACGTCCTGACTTTC CASSEDRAGANVLTF TRBJ2-6 TRBV2 . . 15
TGTGCCAGTAGTATCGGCAGGGAGTACGAGCAGTACTTC CASSIGREYEQYF TRBJ2-7 TRBV19 . . 13
TGTGCCAGCAGCTTAGAACTAGCGGGAGGCGAGCAGTACTTC CASSLELAGGEQYF TRBJ2-7 TRBV11-2 . TRBD2 14
TGTGCCAGCAGCTTAGATGTGAACACTGAAGCTTTCTTT CASSLDVNTEAFF TRBJ1-1 TRBV11-2 once . 13
TGCGCCAGCGAAGGGGGCTCTGGGGCCAACGTCCTGACTTTC CASEGGSGANVLTF TRBJ2-6 TRBV5-1 . . 14
TGTGCCAGCAGCTTAAACGGGCTTACAGGGTACCACGAGCAGTACTTC CASSLNGLTGYHEQYF TRBJ2-7 TRBV11-2 . . 16
TGTGCCAGCAGCTTGGGATTCTTCCGAGGGGCCAAGGGGGAGCAGTACTTC CASSLGFFRGAKGEQYF TRBJ2-7 TRBV5-8 . . 17
TGTGCCACCAGCAGGACTAGCGGGGCTAGCTACGAGCAGTACTTC CATSRTSGASYEQYF TRBJ2-7 TRBV15 once TRBD2 15
TGTGCCAGCAGCCAAGCGGGAACAGGGGGCATCGGGGAGCTGTTTTTT CASSQAGTGGIGELFF TRBJ2-2 TRBV14 . TRBD1 16
TGTGCCAGCTCACCGCGTCGGGCAGAAACCGGGGAGCTGTTTTTT CASSPRRAETGELFF TRBJ2-2 TRBV18 . . 15
TGTGCCAGCAGCCAAGATGCCCAGAAGGGAACCGGGGAGCTGTTTTTT CASSQDAQKGTGELFF TRBJ2-2 TRBV4-2 . . 16
TGCGCCAGCAGCCAGGGGGGCGGCTATGGCTACACCTTC CASSQGGGYGYTF TRBJ1-2 TRBV4-1 . . 13
TGTGCCAGTAGTCTCCGCGGCGGGGGGGCTAATGAAAAACTGTTTTTT CASSLRGGGANEKLFF TRBJ1-4 TRBV19 . . 16
TGTGCCAGCCCCCCGGGAGCGGGACAGGGCGAGCAGTACTTC CASPPGAGQGEQYF TRBJ2-7 TRBV27 . TRBD1 14